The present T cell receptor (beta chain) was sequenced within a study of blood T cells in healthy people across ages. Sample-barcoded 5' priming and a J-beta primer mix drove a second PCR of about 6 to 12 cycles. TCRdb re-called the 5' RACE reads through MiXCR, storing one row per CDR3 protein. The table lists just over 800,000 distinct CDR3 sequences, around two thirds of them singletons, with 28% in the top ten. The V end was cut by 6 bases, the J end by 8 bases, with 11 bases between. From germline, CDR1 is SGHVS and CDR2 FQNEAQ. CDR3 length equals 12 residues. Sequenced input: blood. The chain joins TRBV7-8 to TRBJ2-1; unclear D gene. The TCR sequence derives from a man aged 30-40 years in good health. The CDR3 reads CASSPEVDEQFF. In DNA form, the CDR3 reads TGTGCCAGCAGTCCTGAGGTCGATGAGCAGTTCTTC.